The 18 T cell receptor beta chains reported below all come from one sample, sequenced in a study of shared clonotypes between healthy human individuals. Here immunoSEQ multiplex PCR was the method, and the copy in TCRdb shows in-frame clones only, minus some. The data contain some 1 million clones, under 80% of them seen just once; the ten biggest clones take up about 1.5%. The sample taken for sequencing was memory CD4+ T cells sorted from blood. Subset denoted: CD45RA-negative fraction. These receptors all stem from a man aged 18-30 years in good health.

This clone was observed a single time. The chain uses TRBV18 and TRBJ2-4; 10 bases are a match to TRBD1. The CDR3 runs to 17 residues. J gave up 7 bases and V 6 bases, and 15 bases lay outside the gene matches. Per germline, CDR1 KGHSH and CDR2 LQKENI. In nucleotides, the CDR3 is TGTGCCAGCTCTATCGGGACAGGGGAGAAGCGGTCGAACATTCAGTACTTC. It translates to CASSIGTGEKRSNIQYF.

This clone was seen just once. V usage is TRBV11-1 and J usage is TRBJ1-6; D not certain. The germline V gene has CDR1 SGHAT and CDR2 FQDESV (reference sequence). Trimming cost V 6 bases and J 4 bases, with 13 bases left between them. The length of the CDR3 is 15 residues. CDR3 protein: CASSREPPYNSPLHF. DNA of the CDR3: TGTGCCAGCAGTCGCGAACCTCCATATAATTCACCCCTCCACTTT.

V and J are TRBV5-1 and TRBJ1-2; tentatively, D is TRBD1 (6 bases). With 4 bases removed from V and 8 bases from J, the gap between germline ends came to 18 bases. Germline CDR1 reads SGHRS; CDR2 reads YFSETQ. The CDR3 is made up of 14 amino acids. CDR3 protein: CASSPGAQGYGYTF. The CDR3 DNA is TGCGCCAGCAGCCCCGGAGCACAGGGTTACGGCTACACCTTC.

As regards this clone: Other DNA sequences in this sample translate to the same CDR3. The gene calls are TRBV5-4 and TRBJ2-3, with D perhaps given as TRBD1 or TRBD2 (5 bases each). The CDR3 has 14 residues. Germline assignment: CDR1 SGHNT and CDR2 YYREEE (reference sequence). The ends were cut back, 0 bases at V and 2 bases at J, with 7 bases in the middle. The CDR3: CASSLGGDTDTQYF. CDR3 nucleotides: TGTGCCAGCAGCTTGGGAGGGGACACAGATACGCAGTATTTT.

This clone was observed at least ten times. The chain has TRBV5-1 and TRBJ2-3, with no clear D. The CDR3 has 14 amino acids. Looked up from germline, CDR1 is SGHRS and CDR2 is YFSETQ. V was pared by 1 base and J by 2 bases, with 8 bases between. The CDR3 DNA reads as TGCGCCAGCAGCTTGATACAGTCCACAGATACGCAGTATTTT. Protein product: CASSLIQSTDTQYF. The variable domain in full, completed from reference TRBV5-1 and TRBJ2-3, reads KAGVTQTPRYLIKTRGQQVTLSCSPISGHRSVSWYQQTPGQGLQFLFEYFSETQRNKGNFPGRFSGRQFSNSRSEMNVSTLELGDSALYLCASSLIQSTDTQYFGPGTRLTVL.

This clone has a count of ten or more. In nucleotides, the CDR3 is TGTGCCATCCCCGTAGCGGGAGATTCTGGGACCCAGTACTTC. Protein sequence: CAIPVAGDSGTQYF. The rearrangement links TRBV7-9 to TRBJ2-5; 9 nucleotides align to TRBD2. The trim removed 10 bases at V and 7 bases at J, leaving 13 bases unmatched. From germline, CDR1 is SEHNR and CDR2 FQNEAQ (reference sequence). The CDR3 runs 14 residues.

This rearrangement joins TRBV7-2 to TRBJ2-7; TRBD1 is a possible D gene (7 bases). Trimming cost V 3 bases and J 6 bases, with 15 bases left between them. The CDR3 extends over 14 amino acids. Germline-derived CDR1 and CDR2 are SGHTA and FQGNSA. The CDR3 nucleotides are TGTGCCAGCAGCTTGGCGGGGACAGCCTTCGAGCAGTACTTC. Protein product: CASSLAGTAFEQYF.

The chain has TRBV10-2 and TRBJ1-6, with a weak D call TRBD1 (6 bases). The CDR3 loop spans 15 amino acids. From germline, CDR1 is WSHSY and CDR2 SAAADI. Trimming removed 3 bases from V and 7 bases from J, with 13 bases in between. This chain's CDR3 is CASSDRLGGNSPLHF. The DNA for the CDR3 is TGCGCCAGCAGTGACCGGCTTGGGGGCAATTCACCCCTCCACTTT.

The genes are TRBV5-1 and TRBJ2-5; D remains unclear. The CDR3 length is 15 residues. The V end was cut by 0 bases, the J end by 1 base, with 10 bases between. The germline gives CDR1 SGHRS, CDR2 YFSETQ. The CDR3 loop reads CASSLDPSSQETQYF. For the CDR3, the DNA is TGCGCCAGCAGCTTGGACCCCAGCTCCCAAGAGACCCAGTACTTC.

This CDR3 is CASSSYMYYEQYF. The CDR3 DNA follows: TGTGCCAGCAGCTCATATATGTACTACGAGCAGTACTTC. The chain employs TRBV7-2 and TRBJ2-7; D uncertain. Germline-derived CDR1 and CDR2 are SGHTA and FQGNSA. Between the trimmed V and J ends, which lost 4 bases and 3 bases, there was a span of 10 bases. This CDR3 region has 13 residues.

This clone was found a few times. The V and J genes are TRBV15 and TRBJ2-3, with D possibly matching TRBD2 (7 bases). Per the germline V gene, CDR1 is LNHNV and CDR2 is YYDKDF (reference sequence). The V and J ends lost 0 bases and 2 bases respectively, with 12 bases between them. The CDR3 spans 16 residues. Written as DNA, the CDR3 is TGTGCCACCAGCAGAGATAGGGGGGGCCCCACAGATACGCAGTATTTT. Its protein is CATSRDRGGPTDTQYF.

The chain recombines TRBV5-1 with TRBJ2-1, with 9 bases fitting TRBD2. This CDR3 has 18 residues. CDR1 and CDR2 from the germline V gene are SGHRS and YFSETQ. J was trimmed by 10 bases and V by 4 bases; bases with no gene match: 21. The DNA of the CDR3 is TGCGCCAGCAGCACCGGCTGGCGGGAGGGCCCGGGTCTGATAGAGCAGTTCTTC. Translated: CASSTGWREGPGLIEQFF.

The CDR3 region is CASSSRPGFEQYF. As DNA, the CDR3 is TGTGCCAGCAGCTCCAGGCCGGGATTTGAGCAGTACTTC. The rearrangement uses TRBV7-2 and TRBJ2-7; a weak D match, TRBD2 (5 bases). Germline CDR1 SGHTA, CDR2 FQGNSA. This CDR3 contains 13 residues. Trimming removed 4 bases from V and 7 bases from J, with 14 bases in between.

This chain joins TRBV12-5 and TRBJ2-7; unclear D gene. V shed 5 bases and J shed 13 bases, with 18 bases lying between them. Germline V gene sequence: CDR1 LGHNT, CDR2 FRNRAP. There are 12 residues in the CDR3. CDR3 amino acids: CASGTPNLGPYF. In nucleotides, the CDR3 is TGTGCTAGTGGTACCCCGAATTTAGGGCCCTACTTC.

The genes are TRBV7-2 and TRBJ1-1; 7 nucleotides align to TRBD1. V dropped 4 bases and J dropped 0; count of bases not matched to a gene: 5. The CDR3 is 15 amino acids. Germline V lookup: CDR1 SGHTA, CDR2 FQGNSA. CDR3 in DNA: TGTGCCAGCAGCTCCAACAGGGGCCTGAACACTGAAGCTTTCTTT. Its translation is CASSSNRGLNTEAFF. Full variable domain (rest looked up from reference TRBV7-2 and TRBJ1-1): GAGVSQSPSNKVTEKGKDVELRCDPISGHTALYWYRQSLGQGLEFLIYFQGNSAPDKSGLPSDRFSAERTGGSVSTLTIQRTQQEDSAVYLCASSSNRGLNTEAFFGQGTRLTVV.

This clone occurred once. The rearrangement links TRBV2 to TRBJ2-3; no clear D. Germline V gives CDR1 SNHLY, CDR2 FYNNEI. This CDR3 has 12 residues. V was cut by 1 base and J by 7 bases, with 6 bases left in between. The CDR3 DNA sequence: TGTGCCAGCAGTGAAGGGGATTATACGCAGTATTTT. Protein: CASSEGDYTQYF.

The chain carries TRBV7-2 and TRBJ2-3; 11 bases fit TRBD2. V dropped 6 bases and J dropped 0; count of bases not matched to a gene: 2. The germline V gene has CDR1 SGHTA and CDR2 FQGNSA. CDR3 length: 15 amino acids. The CDR3 DNA reads TGTGCCAGCAGGCTAGCGGGAGGAAGCACAGATACGCAGTATTTT. Amino acids: CASRLAGGSTDTQYF.

Comment on this clone: Other DNA sequences within the sample encode an identical CDR3. The chain carries TRBV7-9 and TRBJ1-2, with D unresolved. V lost 1 base and J lost 4, with 7 bases in between. The CDR3 spans 13 residues. Per the germline V gene, CDR1 is SEHNR and CDR2 is FQNEAQ (reference sequence). CDR3 coding DNA: TGTGCCAGCAGCTTAGAACAGTCCTATGGCTACACCTTC. Translating it yields CASSLEQSYGYTF.